The 12 T cell receptor beta chains below all came from one sample that was sequenced in a study of CD8 T cells in ankylosing spondylitis. One entry per CDR3 protein results from TCRdb running MiXCR on the 5' RACE reads. Seen here are some 130,000 distinct CDR3 sequences, around 6.6% observed once, and the top ten hold around 11%. The sequenced sample was blood, either unsorted or a sorted T cell fraction (not recorded which). Receptors were obtained from a female donor with ankylosing spondylitis or in good health (not recorded which).

This clonotype was counted many times. The V and J genes are TRBV12-3 or TRBV12-4 and TRBJ2-1; perhaps TRBD2 as D (6 bases). The CDR3 has 13 residues. V dropped 11 bases and J dropped 6 bases, with 17 bases sitting between them. CDR3 protein: CAGRPETSNEQFF. The DNA for the CDR3 is TGTGCCGGAAGACCCGAGACTAGCAATGAGCAGTTCTTC.

In its sample, this clonotype was seen many times. The V call is TRBV6-5, the J call TRBJ1-4; no reliable D call. Germline lookup yields CDR1 MNHEY and CDR2 SVGAGI. This CDR3 is 14 amino acids long. V lost 0 bases and J lost 5, with 7 bases in between. The CDR3 DNA is TGTGCCAGCAGTTACTCTTGGAGCAATGAAAAACTGTTTTTT. Translated: CASSYSWSNEKLFF.

Many counts were recorded for this clonotype. This rearrangement joins TRBV18 to TRBJ2-7; 12 positions match TRBD1. With V trimmed by 5 bases and J by 6 bases, 5 bases remained unmatched. CDR3 length: 14 residues. CDR1 is KGHSH and CDR2 is LQKENI in the germline V gene. In DNA, the CDR3 is TGTGCCAGCTCATCCGGGACAGGGGGCTCCGAGCAGTACTTC. Residues: CASSSGTGGSEQYF.

This clonotype was detected ten times or more. The chain couples TRBV15 to TRBJ2-5; weak D call: TRBD2 (5 bases). Looked up from germline, CDR1 is LNHNV and CDR2 is YYDKDF (reference sequence). The germline V and J ends were trimmed by 0 bases and 1 base, with 12 bases remaining between them. This CDR3 is 16 amino acids long. The CDR3 here is CATSRDLRALQETQYF. Written as DNA, the CDR3 is TGTGCCACCAGCAGAGATTTGAGGGCCCTCCAAGAGACCCAGTACTTC.

This clonotype was recorded at least ten times. This rearrangement joins TRBV24-1 to TRBJ2-3; D uncertain. This CDR3 is built from 14 residues. CDR1 is KGHDR and CDR2 is SFDVKD in the germline V gene. The V and J ends lost 5 bases and 1 base respectively, with 9 bases between them. In DNA form, the CDR3 reads TGTGCCACCAGTGTCGATCTTGGCACAGATACGCAGTATTTT. It encodes CATSVDLGTDTQYF.

This clonotype came up many times. V usage is TRBV20-1 and J usage is TRBJ1-5; D is undetermined. The CDR3 contains 13 residues. Trimming cost V 2 bases and J 9 bases, with 14 bases left between them. Germline CDR1 is DFQATT and CDR2 is SNEGSKA (reference sequence). CDR3 nucleotides: TGCAGTGCTAGACTCGCCCCTGCCGCGCCCCAGCATTTT. Its protein is CSARLAPAAPQHF.

The table lists this clonotype with many counts. This chain joins TRBV9 and TRBJ2-3; D is perhaps TRBD2 (6 bases). The CDR3 is 15 residues long. Germline-derived CDR1 and CDR2 are SGDLS and YYNGEE. The ends were cut back, 3 bases at V and 2 bases at J, with 13 bases in the middle. For the CDR3, the DNA is TGTGCCAGCAGCGCGACTCGGGGGACCACAGATACGCAGTATTTT. Translated: CASSATRGTTDTQYF.

There are many counts of this clonotype. The V call is TRBV4-3, the J call TRBJ1-1; maybe TRBD1 (6 bases). Germline CDR1 LGHNA, CDR2 YSLEER. Trimming took 0 bases from V and 3 from J, leaving 11 bases between them. The CDR3 has 15 amino acids. CDR3 coding DNA: TGCGCCAGCAGCCAAGATTCAGGGGCGGACACTGAAGCTTTCTTT. The encoded protein is CASSQDSGADTEAFF.

There are a few counts of this clonotype. The V call is TRBV7-2, the J call TRBJ2-1, with D perhaps TRBD1 (5 bases). The CDR3 covers 15 residues. Trimming stripped 5 bases from V and 7 bases from J, with 18 bases between. Germline assignment: CDR1 SGHTA and CDR2 FQGNSA. The CDR3: CASSPRQPLGNEQFF. CDR3 nucleotide sequence: TGTGCCAGCAGCCCCCGACAGCCCCTGGGTAATGAGCAGTTCTTC.

This clonotype was seen repeatedly, ten times or more. The chain recombines TRBV2 with TRBJ2-5; tentatively, D is TRBD1 (6 bases). Germline V gene data show CDR1 as SNHLY and CDR2 as FYNNEI. Trimming shortened V by 10 bases and J by 2 bases, and 14 bases separated the two germline ends. The CDR3 is 13 amino acids. The CDR3 region has the DNA TGTGCCACTGAGAACGACAGGCAAGAGACCCAGTACTTC. Encoded protein: CATENDRQETQYF. Combining the CDR3 with reference TRBV2 and TRBJ2-5 gives the whole variable domain EPEVTQTPSHQVTQMGQEVILRCVPISNHLYFYWYRQILGQKVEFLVSFYNNEISEKSEIFDDQFSVERPDGSNFTLKIRSTKLEDSAMYFCATENDRQETQYFGPGTRLLVL.

This clonotype has at least ten counts. CDR3 DNA: TGTGCCAGCAGCGGGGACAGGGTCGATACGCAGTATTTT. Protein product: CASSGDRVDTQYF. This sequence joins TRBV9 and TRBJ2-3, with 9 nucleotides matching TRBD1. V dropped 3 bases and J dropped 6; count of bases not matched to a gene: 2. This CDR3 spans 13 amino acids. CDR1 is SGDLS and CDR2 is YYNGEE in the germline V gene.

The chain uses TRBV20-1 and TRBJ2-1; 10 positions match TRBD1. The germline V gene has CDR1 DFQATT and CDR2 SNEGSKA (reference sequence). The CDR3 is made up of 18 amino acids. With V trimmed by 5 bases and J by 0 bases, 13 bases remained unmatched. The CDR3 sequence: CSAQSRDRGMGSYNEQFF. CDR3 DNA sequence: TGCAGTGCTCAATCCCGGGACAGGGGAATGGGCTCCTACAATGAGCAGTTCTTC.